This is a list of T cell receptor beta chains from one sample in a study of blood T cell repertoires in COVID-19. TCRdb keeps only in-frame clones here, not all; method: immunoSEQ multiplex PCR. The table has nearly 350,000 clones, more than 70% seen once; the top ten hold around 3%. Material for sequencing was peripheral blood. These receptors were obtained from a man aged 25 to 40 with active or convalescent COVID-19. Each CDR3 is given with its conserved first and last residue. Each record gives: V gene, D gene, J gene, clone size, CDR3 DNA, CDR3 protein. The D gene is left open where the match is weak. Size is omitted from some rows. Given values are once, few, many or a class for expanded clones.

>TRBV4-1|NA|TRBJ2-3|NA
TGCGCCAGCAGCCAAGGCGGGCTAAGAGATACGCAGTATTTT
CASSQGGLRDTQYF
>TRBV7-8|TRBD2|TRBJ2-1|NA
TGTGCCAGCAGGACTTACCGGGGGGGAGACAATGAGCAGTTCTTC
CASRTYRGGDNEQFF
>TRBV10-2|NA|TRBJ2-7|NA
TGCGCCAGCAGTGACAGCGACAGGCGCGAGCAGTACTTC
CASSDSDRREQYF
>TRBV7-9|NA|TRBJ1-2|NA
TGTGCCAGCAGCTTAGGGCAGGGCAGGGGCTACACCTTC
CASSLGQGRGYTF
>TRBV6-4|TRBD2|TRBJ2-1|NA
TGTGCCAGCAGCGTTAAAGTAGCGGGTGGGGGCAATGAGCAGTTCTTC
CASSVKVAGGGNEQFF
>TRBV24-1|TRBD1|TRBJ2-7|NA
TGTGCCACCAGTGACCCAGGGACAGACTCCTACGAGCAGTACTTC
CATSDPGTDSYEQYF
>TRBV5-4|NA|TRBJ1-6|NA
TGTGCCAGCAGCTTTCCGGACTTAAATTCACCCCTCCACTTT
CASSFPDLNSPLHF
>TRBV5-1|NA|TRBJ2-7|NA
TGCGCCAGCAGCTTGGGTTCAGGGATCACCTACGAGCAGTACTTC
CASSLGSGITYEQYF
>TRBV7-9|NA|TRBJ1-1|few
TGTGCCAGCAGCTTAATGGGAGGCGGCACTGAAGCTTTCTTT
CASSLMGGGTEAFF
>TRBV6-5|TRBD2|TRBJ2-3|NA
TGTGCCAGCAGTTTTGAGCGGGGGGGCGGAGATACGCAGTATTTT
CASSFERGGGDTQYF
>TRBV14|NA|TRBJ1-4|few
TGTGCCAGCAGAAGGGGGGGCACTAATGAAAAACTGTTTTTT
CASRRGGTNEKLFF
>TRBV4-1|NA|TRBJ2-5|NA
TGCGCCAGCAGCCCTTTAGTCCACGGAGAGACCCAGTACTTC
CASSPLVHGETQYF
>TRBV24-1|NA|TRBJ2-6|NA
TGTGCCACCAGTGATCCCGGCAGGGATGGGGCCAACGTCCTGACTTTC
CATSDPGRDGANVLTF
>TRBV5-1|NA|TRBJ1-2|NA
TGCGCCCGCAGCTTGGGCGGGGGGGCAGAAGCTAACTATGGCTACACCTTC
CARSLGGGAEANYGYTF
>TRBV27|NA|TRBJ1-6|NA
TGTGCCAGCAGTTCCCAGGGGAGCAATTCACCCCTCCACTTT
CASSSQGSNSPLHF
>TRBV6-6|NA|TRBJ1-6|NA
TGTGCCAGCAGTTACGCGGGGTTATCTTCACCCCTCCACTTT
CASSYAGLSSPLHF
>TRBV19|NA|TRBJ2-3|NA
TGTGCCAGTAGCTTTACTGTCACCGGCACAGATACGCAGTATTTT
CASSFTVTGTDTQYF
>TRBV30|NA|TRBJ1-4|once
TGTGCCTGGAGCCTCCACGAGCCAACTAATGAAAAACTGTTTTTT
CAWSLHEPTNEKLFF
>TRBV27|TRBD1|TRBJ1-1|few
TGTGCCAGCAGCTGGGACAGCCGCAACACTGAAGCTTTCTTT
CASSWDSRNTEAFF
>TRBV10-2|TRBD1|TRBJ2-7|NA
TGCGCCACTACTACCCGGGACAGGGGCCACGAGCAGTACTTC
CATTTRDRGHEQYF
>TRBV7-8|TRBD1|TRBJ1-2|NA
TGTGCCAGCAGCTTAACCCATGGACAGGGCAACTATGGCTACACCTTC
CASSLTHGQGNYGYTF
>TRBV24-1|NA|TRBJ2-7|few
TGTGCCACCAGTGACCACAGTAGGAACGACGAGCAGTACTTC
CATSDHSRNDEQYF
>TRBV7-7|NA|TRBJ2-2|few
TGTGCCAGCAGCTCCGGACAGGGAGGGACCGGGGAGCTGTTTTTT
CASSSGQGGTGELFF
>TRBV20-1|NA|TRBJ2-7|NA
TGCAGTGCTATGACGGAGTACGAGCAGTACTTC
CSAMTEYEQYF